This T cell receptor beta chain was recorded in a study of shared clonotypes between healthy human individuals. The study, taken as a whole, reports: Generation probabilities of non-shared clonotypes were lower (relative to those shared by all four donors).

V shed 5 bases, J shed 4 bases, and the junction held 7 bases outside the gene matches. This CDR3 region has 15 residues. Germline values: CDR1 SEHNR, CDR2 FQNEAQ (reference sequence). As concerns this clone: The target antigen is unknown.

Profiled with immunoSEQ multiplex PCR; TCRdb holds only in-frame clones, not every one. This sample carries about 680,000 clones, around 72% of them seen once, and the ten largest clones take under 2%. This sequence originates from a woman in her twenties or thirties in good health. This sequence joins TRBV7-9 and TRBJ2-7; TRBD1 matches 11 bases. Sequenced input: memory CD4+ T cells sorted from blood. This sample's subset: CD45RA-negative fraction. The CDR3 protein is CASSPGTGGWYEQYF. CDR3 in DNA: TGTGCCAGCAGCCCGGGGACAGGGGGTTGGTACGAGCAGTACTTC.